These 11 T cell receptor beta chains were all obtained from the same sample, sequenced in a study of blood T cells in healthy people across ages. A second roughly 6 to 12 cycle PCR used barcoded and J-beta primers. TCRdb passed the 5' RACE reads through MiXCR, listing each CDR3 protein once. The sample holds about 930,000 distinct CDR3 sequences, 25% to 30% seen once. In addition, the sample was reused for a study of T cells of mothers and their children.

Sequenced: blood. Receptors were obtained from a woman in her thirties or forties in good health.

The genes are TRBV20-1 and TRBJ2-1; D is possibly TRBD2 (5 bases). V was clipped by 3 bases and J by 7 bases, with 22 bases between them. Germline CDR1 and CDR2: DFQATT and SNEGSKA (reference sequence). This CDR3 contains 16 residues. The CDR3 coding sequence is TGCAGTGCTAGGGGCGCTCGGGGAGTCTCTTCGAATGAGCAGTTCTTC. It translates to CSARGARGVSSNEQFF.

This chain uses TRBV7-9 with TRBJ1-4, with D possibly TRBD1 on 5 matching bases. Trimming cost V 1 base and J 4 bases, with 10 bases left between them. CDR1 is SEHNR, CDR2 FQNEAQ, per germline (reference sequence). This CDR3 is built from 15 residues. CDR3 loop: CASSLVLGGNEKLFF. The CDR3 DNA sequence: TGTGCCAGCAGCTTAGTGCTTGGGGGTAATGAAAAACTGTTTTTT.

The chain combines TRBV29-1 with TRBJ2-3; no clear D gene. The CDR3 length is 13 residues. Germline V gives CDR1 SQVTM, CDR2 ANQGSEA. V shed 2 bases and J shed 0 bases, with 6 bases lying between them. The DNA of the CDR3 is TGCAGCGTTGAAAGGGCTAGCACAGATACGCAGTATTTT. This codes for CSVERASTDTQYF.

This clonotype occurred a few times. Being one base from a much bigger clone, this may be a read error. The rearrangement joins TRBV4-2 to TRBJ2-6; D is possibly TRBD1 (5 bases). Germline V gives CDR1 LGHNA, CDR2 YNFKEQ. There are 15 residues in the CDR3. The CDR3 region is CASSQAGSGANVRTF. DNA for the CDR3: TGTGCCAGCAGCCAAGCAGGCTCTGGGGCCAACGTCCGGACTTTC.

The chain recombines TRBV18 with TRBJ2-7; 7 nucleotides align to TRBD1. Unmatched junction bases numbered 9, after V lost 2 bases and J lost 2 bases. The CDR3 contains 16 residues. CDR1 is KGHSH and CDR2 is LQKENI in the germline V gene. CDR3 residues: CASSPGSTGPPYEQYF. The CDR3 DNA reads TGTGCCAGCTCACCAGGGTCGACAGGGCCCCCCTACGAGCAGTACTTC.

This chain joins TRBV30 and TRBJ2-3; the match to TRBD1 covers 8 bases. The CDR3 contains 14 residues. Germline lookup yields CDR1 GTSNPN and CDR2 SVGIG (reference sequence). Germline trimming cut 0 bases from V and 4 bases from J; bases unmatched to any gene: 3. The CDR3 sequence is CAWSVTGAPDTQYF. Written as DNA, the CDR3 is TGTGCCTGGAGTGTGACAGGGGCCCCAGATACGCAGTATTTT.

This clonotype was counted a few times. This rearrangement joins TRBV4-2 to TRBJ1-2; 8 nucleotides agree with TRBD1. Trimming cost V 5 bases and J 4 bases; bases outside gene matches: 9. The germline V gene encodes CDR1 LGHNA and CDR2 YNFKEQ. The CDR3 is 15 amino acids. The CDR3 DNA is TGTGCCAGCAGCTCCGGCAGGGGGCAGGCCTATGGCTACACCTTC. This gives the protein CASSSGRGQAYGYTF.

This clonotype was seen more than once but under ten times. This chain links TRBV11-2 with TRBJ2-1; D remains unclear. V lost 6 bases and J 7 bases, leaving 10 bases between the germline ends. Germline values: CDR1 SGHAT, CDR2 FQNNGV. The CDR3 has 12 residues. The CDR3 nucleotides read TGTGCCAGCAGATATTATACTAATGAGCAGTTCTTC. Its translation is CASRYYTNEQFF.

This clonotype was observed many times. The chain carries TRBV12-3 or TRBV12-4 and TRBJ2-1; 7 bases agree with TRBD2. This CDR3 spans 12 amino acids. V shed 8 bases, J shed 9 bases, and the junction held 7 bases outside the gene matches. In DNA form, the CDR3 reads TGTGCCAGCTCAGCGGGGCTAGGTGAGCAGTTCTTC. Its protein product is CASSAGLGEQFF.

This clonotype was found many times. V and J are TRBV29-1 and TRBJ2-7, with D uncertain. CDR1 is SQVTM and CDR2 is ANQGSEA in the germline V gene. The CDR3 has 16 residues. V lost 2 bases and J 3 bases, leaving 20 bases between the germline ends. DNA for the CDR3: TGCAGCGTTGAAATGAGCGACCGCGGTCCAAGCTACGAGCAGTACTTC. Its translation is CSVEMSDRGPSYEQYF.

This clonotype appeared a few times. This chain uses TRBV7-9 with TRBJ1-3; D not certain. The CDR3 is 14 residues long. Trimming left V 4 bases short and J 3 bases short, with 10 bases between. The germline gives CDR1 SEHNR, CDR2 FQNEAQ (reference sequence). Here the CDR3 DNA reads TGTGCCAGCAGCTGGTATCTGGATGGAAACACCATATATTTT. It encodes CASSWYLDGNTIYF.